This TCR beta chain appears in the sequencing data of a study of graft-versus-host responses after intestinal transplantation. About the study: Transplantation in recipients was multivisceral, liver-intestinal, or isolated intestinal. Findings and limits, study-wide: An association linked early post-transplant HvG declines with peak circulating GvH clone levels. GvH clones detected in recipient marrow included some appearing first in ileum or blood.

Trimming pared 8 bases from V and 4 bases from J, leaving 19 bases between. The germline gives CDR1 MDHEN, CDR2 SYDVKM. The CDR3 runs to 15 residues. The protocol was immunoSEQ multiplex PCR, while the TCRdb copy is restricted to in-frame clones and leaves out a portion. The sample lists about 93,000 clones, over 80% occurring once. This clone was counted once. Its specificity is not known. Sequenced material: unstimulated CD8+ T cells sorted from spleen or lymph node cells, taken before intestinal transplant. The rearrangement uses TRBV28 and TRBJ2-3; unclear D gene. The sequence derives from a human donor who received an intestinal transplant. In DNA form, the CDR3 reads TGTGCCAGCCACTTCGACATAAACGGCGCAGATACGCAGTATTTT. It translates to CASHFDINGADTQYF.